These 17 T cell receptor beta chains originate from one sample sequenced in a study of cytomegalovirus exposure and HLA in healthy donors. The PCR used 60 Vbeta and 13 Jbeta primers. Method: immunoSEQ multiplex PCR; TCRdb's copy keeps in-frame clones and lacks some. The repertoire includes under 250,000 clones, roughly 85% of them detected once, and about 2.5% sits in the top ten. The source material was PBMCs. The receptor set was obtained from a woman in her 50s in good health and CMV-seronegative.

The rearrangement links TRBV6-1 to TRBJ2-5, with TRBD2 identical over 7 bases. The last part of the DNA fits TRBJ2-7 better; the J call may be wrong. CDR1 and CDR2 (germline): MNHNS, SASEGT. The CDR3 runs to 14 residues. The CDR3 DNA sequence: TGTGCCACTCGCCGGGAGGCGCTGACCCACGAGCAGTACTTC. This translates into CATRREALTHEQYF.

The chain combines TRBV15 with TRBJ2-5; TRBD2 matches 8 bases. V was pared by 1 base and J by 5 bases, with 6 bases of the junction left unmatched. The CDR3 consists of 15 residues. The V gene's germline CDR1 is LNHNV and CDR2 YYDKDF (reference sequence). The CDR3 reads CATSRGREGRETQYF. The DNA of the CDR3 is TGTGCCACCAGCAGAGGCCGGGAGGGGCGTGAGACCCAGTACTTC.

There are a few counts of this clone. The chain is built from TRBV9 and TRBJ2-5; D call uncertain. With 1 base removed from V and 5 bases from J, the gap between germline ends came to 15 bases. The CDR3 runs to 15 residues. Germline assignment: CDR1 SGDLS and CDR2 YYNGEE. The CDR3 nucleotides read TGTGCCAGCAGCGTATTTGGTGGTCCTAGGGAGACCCAGTACTTC. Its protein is CASSVFGGPRETQYF. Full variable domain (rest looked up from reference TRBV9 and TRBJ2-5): DSGVTQTPKHLITATGQRVTLRCSPRSGDLSVYWYQQSLDQGLQFLIQYYNGEERAKGNILERFSAQQFPDLHSELNLSSLELGDSALYFCASSVFGGPRETQYFGPGTRLLVL.

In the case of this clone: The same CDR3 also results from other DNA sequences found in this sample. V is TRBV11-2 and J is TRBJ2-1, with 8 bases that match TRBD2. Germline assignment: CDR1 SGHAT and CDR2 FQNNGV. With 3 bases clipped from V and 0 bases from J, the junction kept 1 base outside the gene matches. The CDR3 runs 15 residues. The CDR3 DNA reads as TGTGCCAGCAGCTTCAGCGGGAGCTCCTACAATGAGCAGTTCTTC. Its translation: CASSFSGSSYNEQFF.

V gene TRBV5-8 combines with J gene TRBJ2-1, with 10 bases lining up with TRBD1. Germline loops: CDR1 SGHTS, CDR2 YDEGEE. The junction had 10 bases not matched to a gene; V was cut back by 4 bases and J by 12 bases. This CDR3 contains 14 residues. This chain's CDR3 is CASSLTGGVLSQFF. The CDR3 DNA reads TGTGCCAGCAGCCTGACAGGGGGCGTTCTGTCGCAGTTCTTC.

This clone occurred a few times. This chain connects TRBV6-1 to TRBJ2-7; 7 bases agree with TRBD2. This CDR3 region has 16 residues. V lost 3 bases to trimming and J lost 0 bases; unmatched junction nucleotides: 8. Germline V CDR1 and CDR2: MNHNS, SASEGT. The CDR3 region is CASSEFAGESSYEQYF. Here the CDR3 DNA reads TGTGCCAGCAGTGAGTTCGCGGGGGAGAGCTCCTACGAGCAGTACTTC.

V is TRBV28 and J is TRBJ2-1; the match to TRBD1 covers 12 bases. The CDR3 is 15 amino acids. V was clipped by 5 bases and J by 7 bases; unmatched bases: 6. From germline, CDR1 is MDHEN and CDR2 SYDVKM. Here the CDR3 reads CASSPRDRGQNEQFF. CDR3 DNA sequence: TGTGCCAGCAGTCCCCGGGACAGGGGGCAAAATGAGCAGTTCTTC.

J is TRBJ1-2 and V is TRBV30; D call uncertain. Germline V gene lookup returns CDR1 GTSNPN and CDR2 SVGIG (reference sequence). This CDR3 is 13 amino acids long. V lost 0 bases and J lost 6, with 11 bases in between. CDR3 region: CAWSVGGSNGYTF. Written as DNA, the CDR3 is TGTGCCTGGAGTGTAGGAGGGTCGAATGGCTACACCTTC.

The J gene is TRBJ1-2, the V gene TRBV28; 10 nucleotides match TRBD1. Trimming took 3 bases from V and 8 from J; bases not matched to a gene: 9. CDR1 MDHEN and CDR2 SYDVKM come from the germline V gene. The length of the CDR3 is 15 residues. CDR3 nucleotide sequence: TGTGCCAGCAGTTTGGAGGGACAGGGGATGGGGGGCTACACCTTC. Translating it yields CASSLEGQGMGGYTF.

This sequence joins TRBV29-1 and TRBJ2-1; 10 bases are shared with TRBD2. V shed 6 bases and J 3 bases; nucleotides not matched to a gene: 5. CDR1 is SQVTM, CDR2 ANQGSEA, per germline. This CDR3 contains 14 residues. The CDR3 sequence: CSVGLADYYNEQFF. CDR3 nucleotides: TGCAGCGTAGGACTAGCGGATTACTACAATGAGCAGTTCTTC.

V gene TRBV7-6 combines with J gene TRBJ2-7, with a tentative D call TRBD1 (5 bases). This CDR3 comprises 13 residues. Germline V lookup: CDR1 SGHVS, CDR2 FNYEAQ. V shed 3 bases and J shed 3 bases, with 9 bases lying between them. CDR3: CASSLAGHYEQYF. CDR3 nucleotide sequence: TGTGCCAGCAGCTTGGCCGGACACTACGAGCAGTACTTC.

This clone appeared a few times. The CDR3 region has the DNA TGTGCCAGCAGCTTAGTGCCGGTTTCAAACACTGAAGCTTTCTTT. It is translated as CASSLVPVSNTEAFF. This rearrangement joins TRBV11-2 to TRBJ1-1, with D unclear. The CDR3 loop spans 15 amino acids. Trimming shortened V by 1 base and J by 2 bases, and 11 bases separated the two germline ends. From germline, CDR1 is SGHAT and CDR2 FQNNGV.

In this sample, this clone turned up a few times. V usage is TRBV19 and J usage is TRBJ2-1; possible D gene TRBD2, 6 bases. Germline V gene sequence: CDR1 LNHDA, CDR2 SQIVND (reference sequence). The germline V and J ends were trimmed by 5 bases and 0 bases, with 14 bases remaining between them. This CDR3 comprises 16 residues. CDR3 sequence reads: CASSERTSSSYNEQFF. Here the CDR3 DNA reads TGTGCCAGTAGTGAACGAACTAGCTCCTCCTACAATGAGCAGTTCTTC.

CDR3 residues: CASSPSQLDKLNTEAFF. CDR3 nucleotides: TGTGCCAGCTCACCTTCGCAATTGGACAAATTGAACACTGAAGCTTTCTTT. The chain is built from TRBV18 and TRBJ1-1, with a tentative D call TRBD1 (5 bases). CDR3 size: 17 residues. V shed 3 bases and J shed 0 bases, with 17 bases lying between them. Germline loops: CDR1 KGHSH, CDR2 LQKENI.

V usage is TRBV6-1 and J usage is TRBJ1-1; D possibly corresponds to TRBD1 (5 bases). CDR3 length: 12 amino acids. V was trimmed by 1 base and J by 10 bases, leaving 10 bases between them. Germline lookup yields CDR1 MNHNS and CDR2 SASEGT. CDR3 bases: TGTGCCAGCAGTGAAGGGGGGGGAAGAGCTTTCTTT. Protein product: CASSEGGGRAFF.

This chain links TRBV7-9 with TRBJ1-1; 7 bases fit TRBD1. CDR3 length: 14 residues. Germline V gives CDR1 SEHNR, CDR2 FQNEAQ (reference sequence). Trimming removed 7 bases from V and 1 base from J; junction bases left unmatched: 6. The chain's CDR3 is CASIRQGWNTEAFF. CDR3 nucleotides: TGTGCCAGCATCAGACAGGGCTGGAACACTGAAGCTTTCTTT.

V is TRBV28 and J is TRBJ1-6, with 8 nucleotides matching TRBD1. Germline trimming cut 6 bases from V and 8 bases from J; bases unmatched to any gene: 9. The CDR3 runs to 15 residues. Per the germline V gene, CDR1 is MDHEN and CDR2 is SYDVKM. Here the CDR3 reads CASSPGQGADSPLHF. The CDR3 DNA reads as TGTGCCAGCAGCCCCGGGCAGGGGGCAGATTCACCCCTCCACTTT.